This T cell receptor beta chain was found in a study of Graves' ophthalmopathy and Graves' hyperthyroidism. This clonotype was seen ten or more times. Its antigen remains unknown. This CDR3 spans 12 amino acids. Per the germline V gene, CDR1 is SGHVS and CDR2 is FNYEAQ. V was trimmed by 5 bases and J by 3 bases, leaving 8 bases between them. The authors amplified TCR beta CDR3 regions, and they did so from RNA transcripts for repertoire sequencing. HTBI primers were employed in first-round RT-PCR, then a second-round multiplex PCR followed. In TCRdb, the multiplex PCR reads were re-called with MiXCR into one record per CDR3 protein. Of about 740,000 distinct CDR3 sequences listed, roughly two fifths are singletons. General study results and limits: In predicting ophthalmopathy progression, the model reached nearly 71% sensitivity and 72% to 85% specificity.

The sample consisted of peripheral blood. The receptor was isolated from an adult man with Graves' ophthalmopathy. J is TRBJ2-7 and V is TRBV7-6; no clear D gene. The CDR3 is CASSPGNYEQYF. CDR3 sequence (DNA): TGTGCCAGCAGCCCCGGAAACTACGAGCAGTACTTC.